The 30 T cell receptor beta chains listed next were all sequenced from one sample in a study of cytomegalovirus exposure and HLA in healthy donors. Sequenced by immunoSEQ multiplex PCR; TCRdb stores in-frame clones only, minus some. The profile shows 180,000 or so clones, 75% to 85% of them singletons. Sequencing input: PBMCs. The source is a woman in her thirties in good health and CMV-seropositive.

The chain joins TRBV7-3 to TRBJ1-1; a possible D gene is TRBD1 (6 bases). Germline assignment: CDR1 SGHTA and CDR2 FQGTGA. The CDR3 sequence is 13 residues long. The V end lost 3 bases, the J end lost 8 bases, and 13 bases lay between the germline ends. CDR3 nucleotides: TGTGCCAGCAGCTTCATAGGCCAGGGGGAAGCTTTCTTT. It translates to CASSFIGQGEAFF.

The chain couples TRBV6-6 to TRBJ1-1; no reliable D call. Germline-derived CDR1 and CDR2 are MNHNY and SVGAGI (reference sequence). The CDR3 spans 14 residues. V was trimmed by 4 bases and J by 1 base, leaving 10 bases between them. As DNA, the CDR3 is TGTGCCAGCAGTTTCCCAGGCCAGAACACTGAAGCTTTCTTT. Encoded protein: CASSFPGQNTEAFF.

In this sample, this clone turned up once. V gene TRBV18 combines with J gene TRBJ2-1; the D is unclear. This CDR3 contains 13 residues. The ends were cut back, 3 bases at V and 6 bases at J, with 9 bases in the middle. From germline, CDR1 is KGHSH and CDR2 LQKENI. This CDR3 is CASSPVGPNEQFF. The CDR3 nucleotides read TGTGCCAGCTCACCCGTGGGCCCCAATGAGCAGTTCTTC.

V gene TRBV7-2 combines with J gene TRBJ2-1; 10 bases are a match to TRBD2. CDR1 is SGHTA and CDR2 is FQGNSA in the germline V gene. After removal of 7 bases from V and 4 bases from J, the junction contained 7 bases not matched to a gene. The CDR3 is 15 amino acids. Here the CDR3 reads CASTGGTSVYNEQFF. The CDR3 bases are TGTGCCAGCACTGGTGGGACTAGCGTTTACAATGAGCAGTTCTTC.

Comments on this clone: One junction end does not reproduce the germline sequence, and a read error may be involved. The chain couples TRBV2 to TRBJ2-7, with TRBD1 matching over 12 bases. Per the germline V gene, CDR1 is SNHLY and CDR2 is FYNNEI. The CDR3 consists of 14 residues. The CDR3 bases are TGTGCCAGCAGTGAAATGGGACAGGGGGCGGGCTTACGGTTC. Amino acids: CASSEMGQGAGLRF.

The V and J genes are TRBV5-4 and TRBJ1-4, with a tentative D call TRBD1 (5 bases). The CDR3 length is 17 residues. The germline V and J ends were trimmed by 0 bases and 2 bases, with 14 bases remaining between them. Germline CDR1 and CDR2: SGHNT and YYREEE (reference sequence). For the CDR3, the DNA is TGTGCCAGCAGCTTGGGGGCAGGGTTTGAGACTAATGAAAAACTGTTTTTT. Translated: CASSLGAGFETNEKLFF. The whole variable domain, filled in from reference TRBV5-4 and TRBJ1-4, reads ETGVTQSPTHLIKTRGQQVTLRCSSQSGHNTVSWYQQALGQGPQFIFQYYREEENGRGNFPPRFSGLQFPNYSSELNVNALELDDSALYLCASSLGAGFETNEKLFFGSGTQLSVL.

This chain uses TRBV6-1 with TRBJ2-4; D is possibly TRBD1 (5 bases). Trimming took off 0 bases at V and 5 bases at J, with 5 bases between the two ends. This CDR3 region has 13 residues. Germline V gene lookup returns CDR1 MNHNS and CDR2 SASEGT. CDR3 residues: CASSEAGQNIQYF. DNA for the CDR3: TGTGCCAGCAGTGAAGCGGGGCAAAACATTCAGTACTTC.

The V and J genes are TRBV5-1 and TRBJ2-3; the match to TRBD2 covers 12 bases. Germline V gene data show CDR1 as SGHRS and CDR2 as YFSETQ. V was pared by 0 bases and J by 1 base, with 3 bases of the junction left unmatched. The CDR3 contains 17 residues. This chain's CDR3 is CASSLGLAGVGTDTQYF. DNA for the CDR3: TGCGCCAGCAGCTTGGGACTAGCGGGAGTCGGCACAGATACGCAGTATTTT.

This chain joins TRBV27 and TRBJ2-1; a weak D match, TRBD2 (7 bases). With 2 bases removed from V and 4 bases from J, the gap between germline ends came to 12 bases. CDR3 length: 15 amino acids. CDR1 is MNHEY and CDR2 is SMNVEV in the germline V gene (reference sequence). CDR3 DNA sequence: TGTGCCAGCAGTTTAAGAGGGAGGGGGTACAATGAGCAGTTCTTC. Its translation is CASSLRGRGYNEQFF.

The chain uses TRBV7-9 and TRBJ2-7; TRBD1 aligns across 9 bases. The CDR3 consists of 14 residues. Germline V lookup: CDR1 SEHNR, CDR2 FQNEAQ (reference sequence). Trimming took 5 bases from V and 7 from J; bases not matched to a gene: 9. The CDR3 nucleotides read TGTGCCAGCAGCCTCCCCCGGGACAGGGTTGAGCAGTACTTC. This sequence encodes CASSLPRDRVEQYF.

The CDR3 DNA reads TGTGCCAGCAGTGAAACGTTGGGAGGATTTCAGTACTTC. This codes for CASSETLGGFQYF. V and J are TRBV25-1 and TRBJ2-7; maybe TRBD2 (6 bases). Trimming removed 2 bases from V and 10 bases from J, with 15 bases in between. This CDR3 has 13 amino acids. Germline V gene lookup returns CDR1 MGHDK and CDR2 SYGVNS.

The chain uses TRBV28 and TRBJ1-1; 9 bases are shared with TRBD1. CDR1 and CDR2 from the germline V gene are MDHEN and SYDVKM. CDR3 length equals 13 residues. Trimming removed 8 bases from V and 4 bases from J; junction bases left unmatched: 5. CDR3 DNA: TGTGCCAGCTTCCGGACAGGGGTCACTGAAGCTTTCTTT. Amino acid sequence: CASFRTGVTEAFF.

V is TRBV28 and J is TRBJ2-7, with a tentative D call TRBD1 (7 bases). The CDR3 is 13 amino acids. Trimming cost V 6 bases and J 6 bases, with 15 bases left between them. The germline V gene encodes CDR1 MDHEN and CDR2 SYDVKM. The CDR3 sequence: CASSSGAGGEQYF. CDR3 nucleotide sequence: TGTGCCAGCAGCTCGGGGGCAGGGGGCGAGCAGTACTTC. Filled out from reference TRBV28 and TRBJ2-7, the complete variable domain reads DVKVTQSSRYLVKRTGEKVFLECVQDMDHENMFWYRQDPGLGLRLIYFSYDVKMKEKGDIPEGYSVSREKKERFSLILESASTNQTSMYLCASSSGAGGEQYFGPGTRLTVT.

The CDR3 loop is CASSYPGTYPDTEAFF. In DNA, the CDR3 is TGTGCCAGCAGTTATCCCGGGACATACCCCGACACTGAAGCTTTCTTT. The chain links TRBV6-9 to TRBJ1-1, with D maybe TRBD1 (6 bases). The CDR3 has 16 amino acids. Trimming left V 2 bases short and J 3 bases short, with 16 bases between. Germline-derived CDR1 and CDR2 are MNHGY and SVAAGI.

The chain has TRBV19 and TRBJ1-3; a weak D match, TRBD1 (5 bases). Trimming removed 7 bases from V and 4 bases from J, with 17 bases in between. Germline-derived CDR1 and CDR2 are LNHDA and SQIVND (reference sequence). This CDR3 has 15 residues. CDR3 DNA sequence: TGTGCCAGTACAGGGAAGCGAGAGACCGGAAACACCATATATTTT. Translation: CASTGKRETGNTIYF. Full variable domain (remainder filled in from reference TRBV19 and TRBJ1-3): DGGITQSPKYLFRKEGQNVTLSCEQNLNHDAMYWYRQDPGQGLRLIYYSQIVNDFQKGDIAEGYSVSREKKESFPLTVTSAQKNPTAFYLCASTGKRETGNTIYFGEGSWLTVV.

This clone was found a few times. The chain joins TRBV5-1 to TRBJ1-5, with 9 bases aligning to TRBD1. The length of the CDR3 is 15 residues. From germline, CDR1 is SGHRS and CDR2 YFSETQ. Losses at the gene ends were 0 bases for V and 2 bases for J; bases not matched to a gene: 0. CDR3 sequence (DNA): TGCGCCAGCAGCTTGGGGGACAGGGGCAATCAGCCCCAGCATTTT. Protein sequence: CASSLGDRGNQPQHF.

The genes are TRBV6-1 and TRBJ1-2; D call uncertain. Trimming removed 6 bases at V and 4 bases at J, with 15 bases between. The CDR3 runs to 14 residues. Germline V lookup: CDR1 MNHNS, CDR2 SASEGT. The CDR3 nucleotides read TGTGCCAGCAGGCCCTATGTACCTCCCTATGGCTACACCTTC. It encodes CASRPYVPPYGYTF.

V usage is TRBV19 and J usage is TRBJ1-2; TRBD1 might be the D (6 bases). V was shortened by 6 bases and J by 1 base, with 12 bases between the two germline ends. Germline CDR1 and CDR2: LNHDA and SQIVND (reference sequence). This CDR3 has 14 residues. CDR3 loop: CASRPTGLNYGYTF. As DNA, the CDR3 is TGTGCCAGTAGACCGACAGGACTTAACTATGGCTACACCTTC.

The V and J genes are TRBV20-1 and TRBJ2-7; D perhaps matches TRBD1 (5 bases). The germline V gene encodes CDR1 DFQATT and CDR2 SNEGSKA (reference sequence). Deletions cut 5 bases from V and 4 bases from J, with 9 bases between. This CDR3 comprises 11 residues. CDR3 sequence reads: CSAYDSYEQYF. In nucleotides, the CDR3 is TGCAGTGCTTACGACAGTTACGAGCAGTACTTC.

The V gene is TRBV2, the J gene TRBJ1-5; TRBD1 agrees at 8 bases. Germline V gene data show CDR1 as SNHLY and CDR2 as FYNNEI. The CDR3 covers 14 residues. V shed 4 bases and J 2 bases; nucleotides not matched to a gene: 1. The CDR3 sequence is CASSGQGRNQPQHF. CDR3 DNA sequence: TGTGCCAGCAGTGGACAGGGGCGCAATCAGCCCCAGCATTTT.

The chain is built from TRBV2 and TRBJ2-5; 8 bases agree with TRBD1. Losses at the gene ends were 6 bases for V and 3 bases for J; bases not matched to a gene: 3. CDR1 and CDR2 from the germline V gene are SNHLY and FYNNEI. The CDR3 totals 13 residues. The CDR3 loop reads CASRGQVKETQYF. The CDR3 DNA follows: TGTGCCAGCAGGGGACAGGTGAAAGAGACCCAGTACTTC.

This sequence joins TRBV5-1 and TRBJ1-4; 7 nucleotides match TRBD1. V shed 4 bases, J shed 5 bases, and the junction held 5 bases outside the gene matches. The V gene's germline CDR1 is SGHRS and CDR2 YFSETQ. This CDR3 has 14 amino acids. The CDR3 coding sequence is TGCGCCAGCAGCCTGACAGGGCCGAATGAAAAACTGTTTTTT. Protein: CASSLTGPNEKLFF.

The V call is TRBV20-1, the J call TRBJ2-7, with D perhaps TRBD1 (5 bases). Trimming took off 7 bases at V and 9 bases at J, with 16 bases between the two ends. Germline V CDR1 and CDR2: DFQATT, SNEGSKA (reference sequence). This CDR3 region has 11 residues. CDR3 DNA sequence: TGCAGTGTCAGGGCCGCCCTCCGGCAGTACTTC. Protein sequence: CSVRAALRQYF.

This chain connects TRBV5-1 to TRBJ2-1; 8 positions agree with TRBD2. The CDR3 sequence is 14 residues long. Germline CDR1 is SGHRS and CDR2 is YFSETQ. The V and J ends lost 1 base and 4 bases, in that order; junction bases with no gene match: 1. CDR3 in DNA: TGCGCCAGCAGCTTGCCGGGAGGGTACAATGAGCAGTTCTTC. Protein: CASSLPGGYNEQFF.

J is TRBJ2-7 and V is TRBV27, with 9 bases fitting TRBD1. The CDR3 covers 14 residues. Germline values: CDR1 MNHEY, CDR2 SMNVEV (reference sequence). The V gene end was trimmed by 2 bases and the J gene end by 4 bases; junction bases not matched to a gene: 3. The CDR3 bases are TGTGCCAGCAGTTTAGGGGGACAGGGTTACGAGCAGTACTTC. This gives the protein CASSLGGQGYEQYF.

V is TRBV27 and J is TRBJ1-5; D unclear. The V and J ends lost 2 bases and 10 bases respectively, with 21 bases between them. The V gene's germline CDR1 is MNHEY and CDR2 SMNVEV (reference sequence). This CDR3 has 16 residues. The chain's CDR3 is CASSLTRTGNIRPQHF. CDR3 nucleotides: TGTGCCAGCAGTTTAACACGGACGGGAAACATAAGACCCCAGCATTTT.

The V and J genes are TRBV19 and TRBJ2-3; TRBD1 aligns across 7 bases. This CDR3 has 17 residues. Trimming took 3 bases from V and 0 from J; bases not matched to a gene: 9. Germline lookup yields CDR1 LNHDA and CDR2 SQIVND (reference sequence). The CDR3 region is CASSMVPTGISTDTQYF. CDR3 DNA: TGTGCCAGTAGTATGGTACCGACAGGGATTAGCACAGATACGCAGTATTTT.

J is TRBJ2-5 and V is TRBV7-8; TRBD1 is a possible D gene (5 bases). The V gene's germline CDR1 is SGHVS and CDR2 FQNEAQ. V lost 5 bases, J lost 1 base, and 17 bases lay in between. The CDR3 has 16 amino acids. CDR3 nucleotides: TGTGCCAGCAGCCCAAGACGGTTGACAGCCCAAGAGACCCAGTACTTC. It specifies CASSPRRLTAQETQYF.

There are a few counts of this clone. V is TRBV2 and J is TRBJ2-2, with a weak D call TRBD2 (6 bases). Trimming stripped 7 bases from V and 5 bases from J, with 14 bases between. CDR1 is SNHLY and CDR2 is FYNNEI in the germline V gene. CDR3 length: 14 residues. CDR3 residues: CASTKSGVTGELFF. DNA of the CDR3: TGTGCCAGCACTAAATCGGGAGTAACCGGGGAGCTGTTTTTT.

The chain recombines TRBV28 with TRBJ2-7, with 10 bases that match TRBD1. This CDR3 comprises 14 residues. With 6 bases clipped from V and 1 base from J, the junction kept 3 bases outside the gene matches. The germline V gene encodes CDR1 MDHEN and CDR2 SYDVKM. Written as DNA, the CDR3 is TGTGCCAGCAGGGGACAGGGGACGTCCTACGAGCAGTACTTC. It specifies CASRGQGTSYEQYF.